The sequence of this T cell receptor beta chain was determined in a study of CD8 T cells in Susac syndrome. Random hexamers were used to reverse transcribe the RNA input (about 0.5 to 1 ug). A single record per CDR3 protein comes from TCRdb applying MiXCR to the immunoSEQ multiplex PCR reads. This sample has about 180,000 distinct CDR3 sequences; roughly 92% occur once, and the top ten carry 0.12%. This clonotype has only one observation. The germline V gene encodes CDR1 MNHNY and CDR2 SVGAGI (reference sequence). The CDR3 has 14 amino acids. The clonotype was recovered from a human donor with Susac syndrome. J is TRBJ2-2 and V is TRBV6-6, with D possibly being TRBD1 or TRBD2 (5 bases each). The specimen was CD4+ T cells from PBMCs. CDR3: CAAEGTVSRGELFF. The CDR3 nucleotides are TGTGCAGCAGAGGGGACCGTTTCCCGGGGGGAGCTGTTTTTT.